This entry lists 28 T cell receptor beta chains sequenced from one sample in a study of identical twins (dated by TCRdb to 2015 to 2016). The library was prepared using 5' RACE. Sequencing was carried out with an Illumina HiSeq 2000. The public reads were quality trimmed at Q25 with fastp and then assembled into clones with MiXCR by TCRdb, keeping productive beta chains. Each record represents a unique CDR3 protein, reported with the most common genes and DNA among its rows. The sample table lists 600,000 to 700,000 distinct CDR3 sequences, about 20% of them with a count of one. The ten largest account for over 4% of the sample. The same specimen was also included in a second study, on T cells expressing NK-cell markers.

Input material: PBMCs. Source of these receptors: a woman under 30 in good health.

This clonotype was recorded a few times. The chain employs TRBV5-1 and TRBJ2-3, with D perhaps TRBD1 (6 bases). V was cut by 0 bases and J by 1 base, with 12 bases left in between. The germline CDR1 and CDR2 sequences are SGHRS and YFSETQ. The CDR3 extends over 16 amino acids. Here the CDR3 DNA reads TGCGCCAGCAGCTTGGGACGGACAGCCCGCACAGATACGCAGTATTTT. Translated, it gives CASSLGRTARTDTQYF. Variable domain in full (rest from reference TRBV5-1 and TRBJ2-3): KAGVTQTPRYLIKTRGQQVTLSCSPISGHRSVSWYQQTPGQGLQFLFEYFSETQRNKGNFPGRFSGRQFSNSRSEMNVSTLELGDSALYLCASSLGRTARTDTQYFGPGTRLTVL.

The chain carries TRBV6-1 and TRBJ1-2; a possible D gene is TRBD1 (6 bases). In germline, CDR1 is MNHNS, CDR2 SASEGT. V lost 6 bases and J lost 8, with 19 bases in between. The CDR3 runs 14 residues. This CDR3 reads CASSRAQGLGGYTF. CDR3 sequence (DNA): TGTGCCAGCAGCCGAGCACAGGGCCTCGGCGGCTACACCTTC.

CDR3 in DNA: TGTGCCAGCTCACCAGGCCGTTCTAGCGCCGGGGAGACCCAGTACTTC. The encoded protein is CASSPGRSSAGETQYF. The V gene is TRBV18, the J gene TRBJ2-5; a weak D match, TRBD2 (6 bases). Trimming took off 2 bases at V and 5 bases at J, with 18 bases between the two ends. The CDR3 has 16 residues. CDR1 KGHSH and CDR2 LQKENI come from the germline V gene.

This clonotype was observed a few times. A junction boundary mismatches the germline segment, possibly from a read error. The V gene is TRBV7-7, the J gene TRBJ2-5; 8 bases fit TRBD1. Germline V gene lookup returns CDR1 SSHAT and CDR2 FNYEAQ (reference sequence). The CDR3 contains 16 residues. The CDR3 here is CASSLARAGGIETQYF. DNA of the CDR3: TGTGCTAGCAGCTTAGCCCGGGCAGGGGGCATAGAGACCCAGTACTTC.

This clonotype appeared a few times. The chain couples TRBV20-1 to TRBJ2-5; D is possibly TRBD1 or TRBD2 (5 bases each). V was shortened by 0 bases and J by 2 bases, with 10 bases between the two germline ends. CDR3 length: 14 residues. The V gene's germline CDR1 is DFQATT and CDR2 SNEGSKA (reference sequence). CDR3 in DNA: TGCAGTGCTAGAGAGGGGGTCAGGCAAGAGACCCAGTACTTC. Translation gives CSAREGVRQETQYF.

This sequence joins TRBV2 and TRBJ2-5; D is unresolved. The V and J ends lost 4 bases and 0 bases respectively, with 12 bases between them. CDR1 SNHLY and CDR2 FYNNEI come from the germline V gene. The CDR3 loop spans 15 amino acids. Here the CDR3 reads CASSVGVQNQETQYF. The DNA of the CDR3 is TGTGCCAGCAGTGTCGGAGTACAGAACCAAGAGACCCAGTACTTC.

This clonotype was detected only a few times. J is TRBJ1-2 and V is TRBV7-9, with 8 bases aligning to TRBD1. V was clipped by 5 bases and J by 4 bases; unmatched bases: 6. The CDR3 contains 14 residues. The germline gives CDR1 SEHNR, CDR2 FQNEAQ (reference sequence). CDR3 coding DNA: TGTGCCAGCAGCGGAGGACAGGGAGCCTATGGCTACACCTTC. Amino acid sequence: CASSGGQGAYGYTF.

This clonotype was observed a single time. CDR3 loop: CASSQENSVSYEQYF. The CDR3 DNA sequence: TGTGCCAGCAGCCAAGAGAACTCAGTGAGCTACGAGCAGTACTTC. The V gene is TRBV3-1, the J gene TRBJ2-7, with D hard to call. The germline gives CDR1 LGHDT, CDR2 YNNKEL (reference sequence). The CDR3 spans 15 residues. Trimming removed 0 bases from V and 3 bases from J, with 12 bases in between.

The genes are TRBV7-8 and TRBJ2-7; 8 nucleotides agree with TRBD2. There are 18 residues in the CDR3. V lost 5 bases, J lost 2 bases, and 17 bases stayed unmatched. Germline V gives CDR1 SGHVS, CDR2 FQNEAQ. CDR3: CASSPRRNPGLGTYEQYF. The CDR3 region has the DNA TGTGCCAGCAGCCCACGACGAAACCCGGGACTAGGAACCTACGAGCAGTACTTC.

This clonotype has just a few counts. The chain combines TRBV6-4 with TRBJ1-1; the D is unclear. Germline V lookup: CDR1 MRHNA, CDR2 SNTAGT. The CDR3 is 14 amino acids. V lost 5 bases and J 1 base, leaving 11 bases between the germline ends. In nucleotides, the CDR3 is TGTGCCAGCAGTTTGGACTCCGGGAACACTGAAGCTTTCTTT. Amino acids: CASSLDSGNTEAFF.

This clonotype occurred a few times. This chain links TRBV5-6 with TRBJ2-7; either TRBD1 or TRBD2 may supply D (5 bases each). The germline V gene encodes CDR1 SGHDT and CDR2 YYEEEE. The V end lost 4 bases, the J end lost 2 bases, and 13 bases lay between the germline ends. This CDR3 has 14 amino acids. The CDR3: CASSPRGDTYEQYF. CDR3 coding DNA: TGTGCCAGCAGCCCTAGGGGAGATACCTACGAGCAGTACTTC.

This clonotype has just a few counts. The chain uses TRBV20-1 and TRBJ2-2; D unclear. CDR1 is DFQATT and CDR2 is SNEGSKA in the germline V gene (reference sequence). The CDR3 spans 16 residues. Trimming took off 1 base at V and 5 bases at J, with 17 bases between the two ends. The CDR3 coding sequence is TGCAGTGCTAGAGTCCGCGGAGCCAAAGGGACCGGGGAGCTGTTTTTT. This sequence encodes CSARVRGAKGTGELFF.

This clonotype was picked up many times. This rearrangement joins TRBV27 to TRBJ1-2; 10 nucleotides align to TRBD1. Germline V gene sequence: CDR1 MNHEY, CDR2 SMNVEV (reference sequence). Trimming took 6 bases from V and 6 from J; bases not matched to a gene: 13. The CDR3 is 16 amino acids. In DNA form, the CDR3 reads TGTGCCAGCAGGAGAGCAGGACAGGGGGTTGGGGATGGCTACACCTTC. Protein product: CASRRAGQGVGDGYTF.

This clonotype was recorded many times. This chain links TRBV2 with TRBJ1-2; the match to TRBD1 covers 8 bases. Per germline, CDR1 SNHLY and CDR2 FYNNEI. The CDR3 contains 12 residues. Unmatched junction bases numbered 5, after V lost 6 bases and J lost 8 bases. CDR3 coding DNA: TGTGCCAGCAGGGGGACAGGTCAGGGCTACACCTTC. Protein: CASRGTGQGYTF.

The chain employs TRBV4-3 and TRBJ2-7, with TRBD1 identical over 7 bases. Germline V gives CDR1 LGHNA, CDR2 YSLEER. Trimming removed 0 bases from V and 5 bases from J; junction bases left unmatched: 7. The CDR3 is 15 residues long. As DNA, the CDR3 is TGCGCCAGCAGCCAAGACCTGACAGGGACGGACGAGCAGTACTTC. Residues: CASSQDLTGTDEQYF.

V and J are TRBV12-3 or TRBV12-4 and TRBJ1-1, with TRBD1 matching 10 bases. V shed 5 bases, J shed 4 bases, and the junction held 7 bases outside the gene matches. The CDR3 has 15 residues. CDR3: CASSGGTGVSTEAFF. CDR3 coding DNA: TGTGCCAGCAGTGGAGGGACAGGGGTATCCACTGAAGCTTTCTTT.

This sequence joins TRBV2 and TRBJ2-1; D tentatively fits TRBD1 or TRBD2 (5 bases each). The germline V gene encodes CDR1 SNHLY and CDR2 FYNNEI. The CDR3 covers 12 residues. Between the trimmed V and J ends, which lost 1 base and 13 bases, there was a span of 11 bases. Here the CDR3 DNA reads TGTGCCAGCAGTGAAGACGGGGCCCCCCAGTTCTTC. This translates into CASSEDGAPQFF.

CDR3 DNA: TGTGCCAGCAGCGGTACTAGCTCCCTCACAGATACGCAGTATTTT. Translating gives CASSGTSSLTDTQYF. V and J are TRBV9 and TRBJ2-3, with D possibly matching TRBD2 (6 bases). The CDR3 is made up of 15 amino acids. Trimming removed 3 bases from V and 2 bases from J, with 13 bases in between. CDR1 SGDLS and CDR2 YYNGEE come from the germline V gene.

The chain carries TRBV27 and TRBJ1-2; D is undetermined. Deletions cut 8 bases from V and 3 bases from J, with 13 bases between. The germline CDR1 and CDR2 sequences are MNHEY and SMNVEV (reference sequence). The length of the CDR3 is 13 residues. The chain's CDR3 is CASATTSHYGYTF. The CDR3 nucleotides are TGTGCCAGCGCTACTACGTCCCACTATGGCTACACCTTC.

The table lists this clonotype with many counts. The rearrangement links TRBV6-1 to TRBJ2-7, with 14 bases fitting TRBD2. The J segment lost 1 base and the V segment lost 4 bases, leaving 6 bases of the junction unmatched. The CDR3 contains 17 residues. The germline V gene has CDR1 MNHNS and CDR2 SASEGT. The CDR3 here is CASSGPGLAGVSYEQYF. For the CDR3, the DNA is TGTGCCAGCAGTGGCCCGGGACTAGCGGGGGTATCCTACGAGCAGTACTTC.

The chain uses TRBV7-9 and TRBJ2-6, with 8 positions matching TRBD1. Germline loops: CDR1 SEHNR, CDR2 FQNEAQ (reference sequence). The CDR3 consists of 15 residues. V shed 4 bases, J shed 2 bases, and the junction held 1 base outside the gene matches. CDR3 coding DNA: TGTGCCAGCAGCTCAGGGGGCCCTGGGGCCAACGTCCTGACTTTC. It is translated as CASSSGGPGANVLTF.

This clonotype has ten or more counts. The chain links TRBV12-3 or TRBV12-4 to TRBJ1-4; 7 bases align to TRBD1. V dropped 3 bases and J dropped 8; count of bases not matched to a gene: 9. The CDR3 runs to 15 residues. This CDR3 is CASSFSRGIGEKLFF. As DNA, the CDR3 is TGTGCCAGCAGTTTCTCCAGGGGGATCGGAGAAAAACTGTTTTTT.

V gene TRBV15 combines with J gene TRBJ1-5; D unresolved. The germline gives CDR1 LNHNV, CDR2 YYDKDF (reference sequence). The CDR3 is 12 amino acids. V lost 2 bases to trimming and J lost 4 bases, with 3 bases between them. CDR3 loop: CATSRQNQPQHF. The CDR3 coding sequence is TGTGCCACCAGCAGACAGAATCAGCCCCAGCATTTT.

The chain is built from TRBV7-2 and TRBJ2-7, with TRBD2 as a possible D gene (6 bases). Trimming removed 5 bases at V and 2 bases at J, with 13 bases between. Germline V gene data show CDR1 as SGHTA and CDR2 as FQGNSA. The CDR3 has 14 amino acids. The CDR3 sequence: CASSHRPGAYEQYF. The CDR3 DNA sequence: TGTGCCAGCAGCCATCGACCGGGGGCCTACGAGCAGTACTTC.

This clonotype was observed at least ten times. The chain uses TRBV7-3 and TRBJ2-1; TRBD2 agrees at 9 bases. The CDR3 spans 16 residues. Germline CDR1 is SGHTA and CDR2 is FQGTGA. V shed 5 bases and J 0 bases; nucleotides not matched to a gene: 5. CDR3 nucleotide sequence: TGTGCCAGCAGCCGAAGCGGGGGGCCCTCCTACAATGAGCAGTTCTTC. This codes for CASSRSGGPSYNEQFF.

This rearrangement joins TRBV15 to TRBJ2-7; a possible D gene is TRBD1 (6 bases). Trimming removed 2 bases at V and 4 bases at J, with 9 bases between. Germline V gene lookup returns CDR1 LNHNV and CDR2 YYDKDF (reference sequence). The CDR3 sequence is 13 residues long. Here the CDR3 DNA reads TGTGCCACCAGCAGAACGACAGGTTACGAGCAGTACTTC. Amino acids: CATSRTTGYEQYF. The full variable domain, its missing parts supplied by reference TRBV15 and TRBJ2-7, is DAMVIQNPRYQVTQFGKPVTLSCSQTLNHNVMYWYQQKSSQAPKLLFHYYDKDFNNEADTPDNFQSRRPNTSFCFLDIRSPGLGDTAMYLCATSRTTGYEQYFGPGTRLTVT.

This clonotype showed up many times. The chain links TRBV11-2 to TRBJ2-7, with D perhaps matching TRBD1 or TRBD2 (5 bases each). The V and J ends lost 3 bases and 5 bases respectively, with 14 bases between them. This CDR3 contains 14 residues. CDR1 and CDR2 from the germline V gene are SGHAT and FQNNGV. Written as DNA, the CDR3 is TGTGCCAGCAGCTTTGAGGACACCGGGGACGAGCAGTACTTC. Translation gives CASSFEDTGDEQYF. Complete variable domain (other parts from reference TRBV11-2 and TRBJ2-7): EAGVAQSPRYKIIEKRQSVAFWCNPISGHATLYWYQQILGQGPKLLIQFQNNGVVDDSQLPKDRFSAERLKGVDSTLKIQPAKLEDSAVYLCASSFEDTGDEQYFGPGTRLTVT.

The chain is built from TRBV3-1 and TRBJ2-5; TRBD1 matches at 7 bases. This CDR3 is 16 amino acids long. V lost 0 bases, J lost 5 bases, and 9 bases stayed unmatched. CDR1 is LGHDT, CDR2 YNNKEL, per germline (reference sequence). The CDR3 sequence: CASSQEDRITGETQYF. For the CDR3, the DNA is TGTGCCAGCAGCCAAGAGGACAGGATTACCGGGGAGACCCAGTACTTC.